This T cell receptor (beta chain) is from a study of shared clonotypes between healthy human individuals. Overall study findings and caveats: Larger estimated richness was generally seen in naive subsets than in memory subsets.

CD8 cells regarded as naive lacked CD45RO, were positively chosen for CCR7, and omitted terminally differentiated effector memory CD45RA+ cells. On this clone itself: What it binds is unknown.

Clones were sequenced by immunoSEQ multiplex PCR, and TCRdb holds only the in-frame ones, with some missing. The sample records some 1,900,000 clones, approximately 95% being singletons. The CDR3 length is 14 residues. Trimming shortened V by 5 bases and J by 9 bases, and 16 bases separated the two germline ends. Germline CDR1 and CDR2: SGHVS and FNYEAQ. The sequencing sample was made of naive CD8+ T cells sorted from blood. The chain carries TRBV7-6 and TRBJ2-2, with D possibly called TRBD1 or TRBD2 (5 bases each). This receptor was identified in a man between 18 and 29 years old in good health. The CDR3 loop reads CASSLYGAPWELFF. DNA for the CDR3: TGTGCCAGCAGCCTGTACGGGGCCCCCTGGGAGCTGTTTTTT.